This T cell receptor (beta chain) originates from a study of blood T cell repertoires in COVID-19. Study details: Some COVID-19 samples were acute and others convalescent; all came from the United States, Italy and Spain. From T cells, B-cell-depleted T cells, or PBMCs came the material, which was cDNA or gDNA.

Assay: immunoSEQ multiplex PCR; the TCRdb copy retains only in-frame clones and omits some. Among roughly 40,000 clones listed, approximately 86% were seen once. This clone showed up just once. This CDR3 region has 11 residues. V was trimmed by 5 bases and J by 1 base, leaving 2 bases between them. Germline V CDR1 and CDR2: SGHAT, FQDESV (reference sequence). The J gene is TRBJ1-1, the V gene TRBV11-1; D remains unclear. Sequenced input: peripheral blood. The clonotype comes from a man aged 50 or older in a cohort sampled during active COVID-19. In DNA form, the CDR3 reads TGTGCCAGCAGCCAGAACACTGAAGCTTTCTTT. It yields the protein CASSQNTEAFF. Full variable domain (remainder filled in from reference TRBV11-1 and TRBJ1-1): EAEVAQSPRYKITEKSQAVAFWCDPISGHATLYWYRQILGQGPELLVQFQDESVVDDSQLPKDRFSAERLKGVDSTLKIQPAELGDSAMYLCASSQNTEAFFGQGTRLTVV.